Listed below are T cell receptor beta chains from one sample, sequenced in a study of beta chain features in type 1 diabetes. The assay was immunoSEQ multiplex PCR, and TCRdb's table has in-frame clones only and misses some. The table lists 900,000 or so clones, roughly a sixth of them singletons, with 0.02% to 0.03% in the top ten. The specimen was naive CD4+ T cells from blood. The origin of the receptors is a young woman in good health. The CDR3 runs from the conserved cysteine through the conserved F or W.

>TRBV7-2|TRBJ2-6
CASSSGTGVEENVLTF
>TRBV6-1|TRBJ2-4
CASSSRLAGKNIQYF
>TRBV27|TRBJ1-2
CASSLRQGDSGYTF
>TRBV11-2|TRBJ2-1
CASSYLRTVNEQFF
>TRBV6-5|TRBJ1-2
CASADSYYGISWTF
>TRBV14|TRBJ1-1
CASSLSMNTEAFF
>TRBV7-2|TRBJ2-4
CASSNQGSGAKNIQYF
>TRBV18|TRBJ2-3
CASSPPAGGSTDTQYF
>TRBV4-3|TRBJ2-7
CASSQRAQGPYEQYF
>TRBV5-8|TRBJ2-3
CASSWTGVSTDTQYF
>TRBV7-2|TRBJ2-3
CASSLGTPDTQYF
>TRBV11-2|TRBJ2-2
CASSLVLLGEYANTGELFF
>TRBV9|TRBJ1-4
CASSGTAQGREKLFF
>TRBV7-2|TRBJ1-2
CASSYRQHGYTF
>TRBV29-1|TRBJ1-1
CSVTGQINTEAFF
>TRBV7-2|TRBJ2-1
CASSSSGTNNEQFF
>TRBV5-6|TRBJ2-7
CASSPTGAGAGPQYF
>TRBV9|TRBJ1-2
CASSPQGAPGGYTF
>TRBV15|TRBJ2-5
CATSRGRGNGETQYF
>TRBV6-5|TRBJ2-1
CASSTQGVLNNEQFF
>TRBV7-2|TRBJ1-1
CASSLALGGTEAFF
>TRBV19|TRBJ2-6
CASSIDTGSLSGANVLTF
>TRBV28|TRBJ1-2
CASSFGQGVNYGYTF
>TRBV5-6|TRBJ2-6
CASSLSGTGANVLTF
>TRBV6-5|TRBJ2-3
CASRQAGGPTDTQYF
>TRBV2|TRBJ2-3
CASSGIAGTQYF
>TRBV5-4|TRBJ1-1
CASSLTVNTEAFF
>TRBV5-4|TRBJ2-1
CASSLGTSDYNEQFF
>TRBV9|TRBJ2-7
CASSPGYGQGVREQYF
>TRBV6-5|TRBJ2-1
CATALAGGRNEQFF
>TRBV29-1|TRBJ2-2
CSAMKAPNTGELFF
>TRBV7-9|TRBJ2-6
CASSSSVNSGANVLTF
>TRBV14|TRBJ1-1
CASSEQVNTEAFF
>TRBV5-5|TRBJ1-2
CASSLAPQGSAGYTF
>TRBV5-1|TRBJ2-3
CASSFRDRGLSTDTQYF
>TRBV19|TRBJ2-5
CASSTGLAAETQYF
>TRBV5-4|TRBJ2-1
CASSLGGGPHRNEQFF
>TRBV19|TRBJ2-7
CASSMETGTSGSYEQYF
>TRBV6-5|TRBJ1-2
CASSRTGTGTNGYTF
>TRBV6-1|TRBJ1-1
CASTGQRNTEAFF
>TRBV27|TRBJ2-6
CASSPGVALWANSGANVLTF
>TRBV15|TRBJ1-1
CATSRLQDPGAAFF